This is a list of T cell receptor beta chains from one sample in a study of Ad26.COV2.S vaccination and SARS-CoV-2 variants. TCRdb's table, derived via immunoSEQ multiplex PCR, lists solely in-frame clones and lacks some. The sample includes about 680,000 clones, around 92% seen only once; the top ten take about 1.5%. This sample comprised peripheral blood, obtained in a trial of Ad26.COV2.S vaccine versus placebo. The receptors were gathered from a person between 18 and 65 years old who received the Ad26.COV2.S COVID-19 vaccine or a placebo. The CDR3 runs from the conserved cysteine through the conserved F or W. The D gene is left open where the match is weak. Size is stated for part of the rows, as once, few or many counts, or as a class when the clone is expanded.

cdr3_aa	cdr3_nt	v_call	j_call	clone_size	d_call
CASSSYYSGTVSYNEQFF	TGTGCCAGCAGCTCCTATTATTCCGGGACAGTATCCTACAATGAGCAGTTCTTC	TRBV7-6	TRBJ2-1	.	TRBD1
CGTRGSTDTQYF	TGTGGAACGCGGGGCTCCACAGATACGCAGTATTTT	TRBV25-1	TRBJ2-3	.	.
CASSLGQGRLAGVKYNEQFF	TGTGCCAGCAGCCTCGGACAGGGGAGACTAGCGGGAGTCAAGTACAATGAGCAGTTCTTC	TRBV7-6	TRBJ2-1	.	TRBD2
CATSSNRKRSTDTQYF	TGTGCCACCAGCAGCAACAGAAAGCGGAGCACAGATACGCAGTATTTT	TRBV15	TRBJ2-3	.	.
CASSVSTGGRENTIYF	TGTGCCAGCAGCGTCAGTACAGGGGGTAGAGAAAACACCATATATTTT	TRBV9	TRBJ1-3	.	TRBD1
CASSGGQDGYTF	TGTGCCAGCAGCGGGGGACAGGATGGCTACACCTTC	TRBV5-4	TRBJ1-2	.	TRBD1
CASSIVVGDSYEQYF	TGTGCCAGTAGTATCGTCGTCGGGGATTCCTACGAGCAGTACTTC	TRBV19	TRBJ2-7	.	.
CAWSGPRDEQYF	TGTGCCTGGAGTGGGCCCCGGGACGAGCAGTACTTC	TRBV30	TRBJ2-7	.	.
CASSLGIRDSGGYGYTF	TGTGCCAGCAGCTTGGGGATCCGGGACAGCGGTGGCTATGGCTACACCTTC	TRBV5-5	TRBJ1-2	.	TRBD1
CAWGTGSTNTEAFF	TGTGCCTGGGGGACAGGGTCCACCAACACTGAAGCTTTCTTT	TRBV30	TRBJ1-1	.	TRBD1
CASSMSRGQGAYEQYF	TGTGCCAGTAGTATGAGTAGGGGACAGGGGGCCTACGAGCAGTACTTC	TRBV19	TRBJ2-7	.	TRBD1
CASSEGTGRRKLFF	TGCGCCAGCAGTGAGGGGACGGGGAGAAGAAAACTGTTTTTT	TRBV10-1	TRBJ1-4	once	.
CSAGGGSPLHF	TGCAGCGCCGGAGGCGGTTCACCCCTCCACTTT	TRBV20-1	TRBJ1-6	.	.